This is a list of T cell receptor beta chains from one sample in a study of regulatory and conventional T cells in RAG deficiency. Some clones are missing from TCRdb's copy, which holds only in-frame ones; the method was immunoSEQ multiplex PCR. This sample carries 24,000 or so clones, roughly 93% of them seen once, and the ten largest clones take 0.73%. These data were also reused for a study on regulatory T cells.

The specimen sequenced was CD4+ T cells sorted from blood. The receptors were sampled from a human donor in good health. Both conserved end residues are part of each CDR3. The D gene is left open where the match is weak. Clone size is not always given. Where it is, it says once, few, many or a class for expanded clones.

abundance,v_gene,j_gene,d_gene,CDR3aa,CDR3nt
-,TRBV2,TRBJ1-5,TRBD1,CASREQGVGNQPQHF,TGTGCCAGCAGGGAACAGGGGGTAGGTAATCAGCCCCAGCATTTT
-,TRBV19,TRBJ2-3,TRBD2,CASSIELAGDTQYF,TGTGCCAGTAGTATCGAGCTAGCGGGAGATACGCAGTATTTT
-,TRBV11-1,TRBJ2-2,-,CASSSTGHATGELFF,TGTGCCAGCAGCTCCACAGGACACGCCACCGGGGAGCTGTTTTTT
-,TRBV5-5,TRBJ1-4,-,CASSLGATNEKLFF,TGTGCCAGCAGCTTAGGGGCAACTAATGAAAAACTGTTTTTT
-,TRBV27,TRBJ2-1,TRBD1,CASRRTGGYSYNEQFF,TGTGCCAGCAGGCGGACAGGGGGCTATTCCTACAATGAGCAGTTCTTC
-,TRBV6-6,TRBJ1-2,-,CASSYTPGGNYGYTF,TGTGCCAGCAGTTACACCCCGGGGGGCAACTATGGCTACACCTTC
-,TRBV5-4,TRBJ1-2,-,CASSNHYGYTF,TGTGCCAGCAGCAACCACTATGGCTACACCTTC
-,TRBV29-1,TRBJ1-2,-,CSVYKYGYTF,TGCAGCGTCTATAAATATGGCTACACCTTC
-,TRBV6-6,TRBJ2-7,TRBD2,CASSKGLAGYEQYF,TGTGCCAGCAGTAAGGGACTAGCGGGCTACGAGCAGTACTTC
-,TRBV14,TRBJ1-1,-,CASSQDRARLAFF,TGTGCCAGCAGCCAAGATCGGGCAAGGCTAGCTTTCTTT
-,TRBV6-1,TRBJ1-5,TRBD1,CASRGTGGGNQPQHF,TGTGCCAGCAGGGGGACAGGGGGCGGGAATCAGCCCCAGCATTTT
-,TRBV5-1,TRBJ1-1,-,CASSLARGNRLMNTEAFF,TGCGCCAGCAGCTTGGCCAGAGGGAATCGCCTAATGAACACTGAAGCTTTCTTT
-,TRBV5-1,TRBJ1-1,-,CASSLGSEWGAYTEAFF,TGCGCCAGCAGCTTGGGGTCCGAATGGGGGGCGTACACTGAAGCTTTCTTT
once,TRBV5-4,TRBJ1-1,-,CASSLAYQAGNTEAFF,TGTGCCAGCAGCTTGGCATATCAGGCGGGGAACACTGAAGCTTTCTTT
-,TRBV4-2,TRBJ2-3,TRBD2,CASSPTSGGGNTDTQYF,TGTGCCAGCAGCCCAACTTCCGGGGGAGGGAACACAGATACGCAGTATTTT
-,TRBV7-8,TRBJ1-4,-,CASSLGAGRGELFF,TGTGCCAGCAGCTTAGGGGCCGGGAGGGGCGAGCTGTTTTTT